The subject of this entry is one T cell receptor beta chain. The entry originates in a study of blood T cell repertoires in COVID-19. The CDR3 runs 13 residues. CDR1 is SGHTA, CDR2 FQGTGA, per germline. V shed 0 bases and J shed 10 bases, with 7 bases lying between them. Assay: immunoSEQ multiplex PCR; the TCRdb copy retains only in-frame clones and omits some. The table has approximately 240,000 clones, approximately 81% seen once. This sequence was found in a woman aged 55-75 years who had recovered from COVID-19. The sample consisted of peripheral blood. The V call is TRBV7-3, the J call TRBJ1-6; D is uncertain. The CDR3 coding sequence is TGTGCCAGCAGCTTAACGACGGGGTCACCCCTCCACTTT. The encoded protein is CASSLTTGSPLHF.